This TCR beta chain was obtained from a study of cytomegalovirus exposure and HLA in healthy donors (dated by TCRdb to 2016 to 2017). About the investigation overall: According to a later analysis, one platform produced both the 110 or so validation repertoires and the 720 or so repertoires of the first cohort. The study aimed to test whether signatures of past pathogen exposure could be identified by cataloging public T cell receptors. Along with the approximately 700-subject first cohort, a separate validation cohort of 120 different subjects was used. High-throughput TCR immunosequencing, statistical association of individual TCRs with disease status, and machine learning were combined to predict cytomegalovirus infection status. Broader findings and caveats from the paper: Of the cluster scores, 85% to 95% were above 0 in a later analysis, which found that TCRs clustered in the first cohort also tended to co-occur in the 95 to 150 validation repertoires. Most TCR sequences were seen in very few donors, while some public TCRs were found in many individuals. The classifier was reported to diagnose cytomegalovirus status with high specificity and sensitivity in both the original and validation cohorts. A few of the identified cytomegalovirus-associated TCR beta chains were confirmed in vitro to be specific for cytomegalovirus antigens. A later analysis had no HLA typing for the validation cohort, so co-occurrence there was scored across all 130 or so repertoires. The authors suggested that the approach could potentially be generalized to other disease states and immunological phenotypes. The study listed around 160 TCR beta chains as associated with cytomegalovirus.

Receptor amplification or capture employed the immunoSEQ multiplex PCR assay. The original methods were these. A statistical classification framework was developed to diagnose cytomegalovirus status using the catalog of TCR beta chain sequences. TCRdb's version of the immuneACCESS table is confined to in-frame rearrangements and falls short of the full clone set. An unresolved V gene accounts for under half of the shortfall where checked; the remainder is of unknown origin. V and J calls and clone size are as listed in that table; D and trimming were resolved from the DNA. The sample includes some 80,000 clones, with roughly 95% observed a single time. The ten largest clones add up to more than 0.65% of the sample. V has 3 bases trimmed and J has 8 bases trimmed; junction bases matching no gene number 4. The germline V gene (reference sequence) supplies CDR1 SGHNT and CDR2 YYREEE. The CDR3 holds 13 amino acids from the cysteine to the phenylalanine. CDR3 DNA is the only sequence kept; it has 39 bases, read in frame from the first base.

Concerning this clone: It lacks a known antigen. No quality values exist for individual bases; no much larger clone is one base distant.

The donors were included in the validation cohort of 130 or so subjects, a group kept apart from the approximately 650-subject first cohort. The receptor's source is a young woman in good health and CMV-seronegative. The chain employs TRBV5-4 and TRBJ2-4, and TRBD1 matches 8 of the central bases. Sequenced input: PBMCs. The bases are TGTGCCAGCAGCTCCCAACAGGGGGACATTCAGTACTTC. This sequence encodes CASSSQQGDIQYF.